This TCR beta chain was sequenced for a study of OX40 agonist ivuxolimab in advanced cancers. Whole-study context: Anti-PD-1, anti-PD-L1 or anti-CTLA-4 therapy given earlier was allowed, and 40% had some.

This clone was detected only once. The antigen is unknown. Points from the study as a whole: Among some nonresponders, normalized T-cell clonal expansion was also low.

The CDR3 length is 14 residues. V lost 4 bases, J lost 0 bases, and 10 bases lay in between. Germline V gives CDR1 SGHRS, CDR2 YFSETQ. Assay: immunoSEQ multiplex PCR; the TCRdb copy retains only in-frame clones and omits some. The table has 70,000 or so clones, roughly 92% seen once; the top ten hold approximately 0.3%. Sequencing was performed on CD4+ or CD8+ T cells sorted from blood, taken in a trial of the OX40 agonist ivuxolimab. The chain links TRBV5-1 to TRBJ1-1, with D unresolved. The receptor comes from an adult with an advanced solid tumor such as melanoma, head and neck, liver or kidney cancer. The CDR3 here is CASSPGRMNTEAFF. The CDR3 bases are TGCGCCAGCAGCCCTGGACGGATGAACACTGAAGCTTTCTTT.